The TCR beta chain described here comes from a study of regulatory and conventional T cells in RAG deficiency. Study findings and constraints: Shannon entropy fell and Simpson indices rose in RAG-deficient patients. In Omenn syndrome, Treg and Tconv repertoires overlapped >80%. Treg unique TCR beta sequences were 90 to 100-fold fewer in Omenn syndrome and CID/AS patients than controls.

This CDR3 has 12 amino acids. Germline CDR1 is SGHAT and CDR2 is FQNNGV. As regards this clone: The antigen remains unidentified.

The repertoire was sequenced with immunoSEQ multiplex PCR; TCRdb's copy has only in-frame clones and lacks some. The sample yields 34,000 or so clones, about 91% seen once. These same records also appear under a second study, on regulatory T cells. From that second work: Primers: 52 TRBV forward and 13 TRBJ reverse. Regulatory T cells showed the strongest V-J pair restriction and V/J gene skewing among patient repertoires.

The receptor was derived from a human donor in good health. Sequenced material: CD8+ T cells sorted from blood. The chain employs TRBV11-2 and TRBJ2-5; D may match TRBD1 or TRBD2 (5 bases each). Near its end, the DNA agrees better with TRBJ2-7, so the J call may be wrong. The CDR3 spells CASSLDGTEQYF. The CDR3 DNA sequence: TGTGCCAGCAGCTTAGACGGGACCGAGCAGTACTTC.